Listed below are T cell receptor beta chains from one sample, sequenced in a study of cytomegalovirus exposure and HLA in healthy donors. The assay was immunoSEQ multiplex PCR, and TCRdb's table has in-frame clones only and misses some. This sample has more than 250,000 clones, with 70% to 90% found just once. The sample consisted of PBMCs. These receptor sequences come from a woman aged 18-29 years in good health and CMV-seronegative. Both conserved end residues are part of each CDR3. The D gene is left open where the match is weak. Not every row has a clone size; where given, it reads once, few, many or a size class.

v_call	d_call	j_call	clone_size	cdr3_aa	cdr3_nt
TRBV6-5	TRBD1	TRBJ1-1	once	CASNRGQNTEAFF	TGTGCCAGCAACAGGGGGCAGAACACTGAAGCTTTCTTT
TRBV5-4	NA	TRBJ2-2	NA	CASSLTTENTGELFF	TGTGCCAGCAGCTTGACGACAGAAAACACCGGGGAGCTGTTTTTT
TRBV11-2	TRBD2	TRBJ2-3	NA	CASSLWTSGAYTDTQYF	TGTGCCAGCAGCCTCTGGACTAGCGGGGCCTACACAGATACGCAGTATTTT
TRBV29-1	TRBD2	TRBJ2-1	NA	CSVEDGVLAGFSSYNEQFF	TGCAGCGTTGAAGATGGGGTTCTAGCGGGGTTTAGCTCCTACAATGAGCAGTTCTTC
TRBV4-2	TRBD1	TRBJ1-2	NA	CASTQTGANYGYTF	TGTGCCAGCACTCAGACAGGGGCCAACTATGGCTACACCTTC
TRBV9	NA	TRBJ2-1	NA	CASSVGGSGRNEQFF	TGTGCCAGCAGCGTAGGAGGTAGCGGCAGAAATGAGCAGTTCTTC
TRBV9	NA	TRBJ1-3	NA	CASSGAASGNTIYF	TGTGCCAGCAGTGGGGCCGCCTCTGGAAACACCATATATTTT
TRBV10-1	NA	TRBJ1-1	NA	CASIPIGRRGTEAFF	TGCGCCAGCATCCCGATCGGGCGTCGGGGCACTGAAGCTTTCTTT
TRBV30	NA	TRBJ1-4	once	CAWSVGPGGREKLFF	TGTGCCTGGAGTGTAGGTCCGGGGGGACGTGAAAAACTGTTTTTT
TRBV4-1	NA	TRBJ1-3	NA	CASSQPTGYSGNTIYF	TGCGCCAGCAGCCAACCTACAGGTTATTCTGGAAACACCATATATTTT
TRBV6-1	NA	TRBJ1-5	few	CASSAPATWSNQPQHF	TGTGCCAGCAGTGCCCCAGCGACGTGGAGCAATCAGCCCCAGCATTTT
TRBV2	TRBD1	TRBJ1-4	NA	CASRGETGTEKLFF	TGTGCCAGCAGGGGGGAGACAGGGACCGAAAAACTGTTTTTT
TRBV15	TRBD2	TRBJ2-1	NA	CATTRSGSGAYNEQFF	TGTGCCACCACCAGGTCGGGTAGCGGGGCCTACAATGAGCAGTTCTTC
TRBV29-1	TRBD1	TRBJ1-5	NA	CSVAETGEQPQHF	TGCAGCGTTGCGGAGACAGGGGAACAGCCCCAGCATTTT
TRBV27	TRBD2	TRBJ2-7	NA	CASSLFPPGLAGGQTYEQYF	TGTGCCAGCAGTTTATTCCCGCCGGGACTAGCGGGGGGTCAGACCTACGAGCAGTACTTC
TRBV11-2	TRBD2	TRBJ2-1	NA	CASSPRGDSYNEQFF	TGTGCCAGCAGCCCTCGGGGGGACTCCTACAATGAGCAGTTCTTC
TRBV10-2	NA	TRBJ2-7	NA	CASSRVRDEQYF	TGCGCCAGCAGTCGGGTCCGGGACGAGCAGTACTTC
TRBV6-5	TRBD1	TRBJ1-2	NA	CASSKGAKNYGYTF	TGTGCCAGCAGCAAGGGGGCCAAGAACTATGGCTACACCTTC
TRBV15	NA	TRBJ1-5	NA	CATSRPYQPQHF	TGTGCCACCAGCAGACCGTATCAGCCCCAGCATTTT
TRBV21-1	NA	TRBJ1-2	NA	CASSSATGTDLSPSYGYTF	TGTGCCAGCAGCTCTGCAACTGGGACAGATCTTTCCCCATCCTATGGCTACACCTTC
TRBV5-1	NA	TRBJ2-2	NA	CASRGAFATGELFF	TGCGCCAGCAGAGGGGCCTTTGCCACCGGGGAGCTGTTTTTT
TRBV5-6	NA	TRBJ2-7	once	CASSLAFGRGEQYF	TGTGCCAGCAGCTTGGCCTTCGGGCGGGGCGAGCAGTACTTC
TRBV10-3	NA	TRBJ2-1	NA	CAISGQGLDEQFF	TGTGCCATCAGTGGGCAGGGACTGGATGAGCAGTTCTTC
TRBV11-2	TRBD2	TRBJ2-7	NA	CASGKAGEWQEFSYEQYF	TGTGCCAGCGGGAAGGCGGGGGAATGGCAGGAATTCTCCTACGAGCAGTACTTC
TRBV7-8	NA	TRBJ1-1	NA	CASSGQLAGQRIAFF	TGTGCCAGCAGCGGACAGTTAGCGGGCCAAAGGATTGCTTTCTTT
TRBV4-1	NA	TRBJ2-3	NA	CASSQVYISLTDTQYF	TGCGCCAGCAGCCAAGTTTACATTTCCCTCACAGATACGCAGTATTTT
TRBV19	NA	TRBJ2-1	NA	CASSTSPTAIGNEQFF	TGTGCCAGTAGTACGTCCCCGACAGCCATCGGCAATGAGCAGTTCTTC
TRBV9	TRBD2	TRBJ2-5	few	CASSVVGGAGETQYF	TGTGCCAGCAGCGTAGTCGGGGGGGCCGGGGAGACCCAGTACTTC
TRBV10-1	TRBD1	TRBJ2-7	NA	CASSEEVPGTGYEQYF	TGCGCCAGCAGTGAGGAGGTCCCGGGGACAGGCTACGAGCAGTACTTC
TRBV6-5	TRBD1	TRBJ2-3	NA	CASSYKGAHTDTQYF	TGTGCCAGCAGTTACAAGGGGGCCCACACAGATACGCAGTATTTT
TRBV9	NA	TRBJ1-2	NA	CASSVLPGVKGYTF	TGTGCCAGCAGCGTACTCCCGGGGGTGAAGGGCTACACCTTC
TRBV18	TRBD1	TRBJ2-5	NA	CASSHLQGAETQYF	TGTGCCAGCTCACACCTACAGGGGGCGGAGACCCAGTACTTC
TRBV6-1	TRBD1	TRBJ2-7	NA	CASSVRTGGYEQYF	TGTGCCAGCAGTGTGAGGACAGGGGGCTACGAGCAGTACTTC
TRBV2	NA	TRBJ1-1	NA	CANTEAFF	TGTGCCAACACAGAAGCTTTCTTT
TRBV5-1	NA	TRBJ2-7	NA	CASSLLAGAPYEQYF	TGCGCCAGCAGCTTGTTGGCAGGGGCGCCCTACGAGCAGTACTTC
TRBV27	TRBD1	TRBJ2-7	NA	CASSLSSGTGVPEQYF	TGTGCCAGCAGTTTATCGTCCGGGACAGGGGTACCCGAGCAGTACTTC
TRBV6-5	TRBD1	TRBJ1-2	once	CASTRTGANYGYTF	TGTGCCAGCACTCGGACAGGGGCTAACTATGGCTACACCTTC
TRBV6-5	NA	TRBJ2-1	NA	CASLSLTYNEQFF	TGTGCCAGTTTGTCCCTAACCTACAATGAGCAGTTCTTC
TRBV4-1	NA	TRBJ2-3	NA	CASSTFLGGEDTQYF	TGCGCCAGCAGCACCTTTCTAGGGGGGGAAGATACGCAGTATTTT
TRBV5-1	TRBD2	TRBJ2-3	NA	CASKYPLSGGGDTQYF	TGCGCCAGCAAGTATCCCCTCAGCGGGGGGGGAGATACGCAGTATTTT
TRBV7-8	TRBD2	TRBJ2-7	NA	CASSLVGEGQQYF	TGTGCCAGCAGCTTAGTGGGGGAGGGGCAGCAGTACTTC
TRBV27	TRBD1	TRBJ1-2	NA	CASSLEGAGGYTF	TGTGCCAGCAGTTTAGAGGGGGCGGGTGGCTACACCTTC
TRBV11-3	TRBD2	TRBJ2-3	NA	CASSWQRGSDTQYF	TGTGCCAGCAGCTGGCAGCGGGGTTCAGATACGCAGTATTTT
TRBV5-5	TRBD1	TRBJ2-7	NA	CASSLAGGPYEQYF	TGTGCCAGCAGCTTAGCAGGGGGCCCTTACGAGCAGTACTTC
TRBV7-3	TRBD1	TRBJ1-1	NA	CASSNRGEGTEAFF	TGTGCCAGCAGCAACAGGGGGGAAGGGACTGAAGCTTTCTTT
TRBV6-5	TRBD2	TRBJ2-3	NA	CASRAGGPQDTQYF	TGTGCCAGCAGGGCGGGGGGGCCGCAAGATACGCAGTATTTT
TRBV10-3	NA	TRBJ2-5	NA	CAIRELGTQYF	TGTGCCATCAGGGAACTAGGGACCCAGTACTTC
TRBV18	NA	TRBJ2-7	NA	CASSPQAGASYEQYF	TGTGCCAGCTCACCACAGGCAGGGGCCTCCTACGAGCAGTACTTC
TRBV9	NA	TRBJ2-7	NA	CASSVEAGRYEQYF	TGTGCCAGCAGCGTAGAGGCAGGGAGGTACGAGCAGTACTTC
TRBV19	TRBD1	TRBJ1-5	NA	CASSRTGATNQPQHF	TGTGCCAGTAGTAGGACAGGTGCTACGAATCAGCCCCAGCATTTT
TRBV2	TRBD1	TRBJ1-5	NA	CASLGDRVSNQPQHF	TGTGCCAGCCTGGGGGACAGGGTGAGCAATCAGCCCCAGCATTTT